Presented here are 27 T cell receptor beta chains from one specimen sequenced in a study of T cell responses to AZD1222 COVID-19 vaccine (dated by TCRdb to 2020 to 2022). The library was prepared using the immunoSEQ multiplex PCR assay. This immuneACCESS table, as held by TCRdb, lists in-frame sequences with V and J called but not all clones. Of the missing ones, under half trace to an unresolved V gene in checked studies; the others have no known cause. This sample has about 180,000 clones in its table, and around 88% of those were observed once. The top ten clonotypes cover around 10% of the sample. What this sample's time point label stands for: about 28 days (+/-7) after the second vaccine dose. This material consisted of peripheral blood, taken 28 days after the second AZD1222 dose. These receptors were taken from an adult who received the AZD1222 COVID-19 vaccine.

A single count supports this clone. The chain combines TRBV7-8 with TRBJ1-6; D ambiguous. Germline values: CDR1 SGHVS, CDR2 FQNEAQ. This CDR3 is built from 13 residues. V was pared by 1 base and J by 6 bases, with 4 bases between. CDR3 nucleotide sequence: TGTGCCAGCAGCTTAGGGCGTAATTCACCCCTCCACTTT. This codes for CASSLGRNSPLHF.

The CDR3 nucleotides are TGTGCCAGCAGCGTAGGAGGGGACTATGGCTACACCTTC. Amino acids: CASSVGGDYGYTF. This sequence joins TRBV9 and TRBJ1-2; tentative D call: TRBD1 (5 bases). V lost 0 bases to trimming and J lost 3 bases, with 6 bases between them. Germline V CDR1 and CDR2: SGDLS, YYNGEE. There are 13 residues in the CDR3.

The V and J genes are TRBV6-5 and TRBJ1-1; D gene uncertain. The germline V and J ends were trimmed by 7 bases and 1 base, with 10 bases remaining between them. This CDR3 is built from 13 residues. Germline assignment: CDR1 MNHEY and CDR2 SVGAGI. The CDR3 reads CASTSERNTEAFF. In DNA, the CDR3 is TGTGCCAGCACTTCAGAGAGGAACACTGAAGCTTTCTTT.

A single count supports this clone. The rearrangement links TRBV19 to TRBJ1-1; D may be TRBD1 (6 bases). V was trimmed by 3 bases and J by 1 base, leaving 15 bases between them. Germline V gene lookup returns CDR1 LNHDA and CDR2 SQIVND (reference sequence). The CDR3 consists of 16 residues. The CDR3 sequence is CASSIVPGTRNTEAFF. CDR3 bases: TGTGCCAGTAGTATTGTCCCGGGGACACGGAACACTGAAGCTTTCTTT. Drawing the rest from reference TRBV19 and TRBJ1-1, the complete variable domain is DGGITQSPKYLFRKEGQNVTLSCEQNLNHDAMYWYRQDPGQGLRLIYYSQIVNDFQKGDIAEGYSVSREKKESFPLTVTSAQKNPTAFYLCASSIVPGTRNTEAFFGQGTRLTVV.

The gene calls are TRBV12-5 and TRBJ1-2; TRBD1 agrees at 7 bases. Unmatched junction bases numbered 14, after V lost 7 bases and J lost 9 bases. The CDR3 sequence is 14 residues long. Germline CDR1 is LGHNT and CDR2 is FRNRAP. This CDR3 is CASAKGGAGARYTF. The CDR3 DNA reads as TGTGCTAGTGCCAAAGGGGGCGCAGGAGCCCGCTACACCTTC. Full variable domain (remainder filled in from reference TRBV12-5 and TRBJ1-2): DARVTQTPRHKVTEMGQEVTMRCQPILGHNTVFWYRQTMMQGLELLAYFRNRAPLDDSGMPKDRFSAEMPDATLATLKIQPSEPRDSAVYFCASAKGGAGARYTFGSGTRLTVV.

The J gene is TRBJ2-3, the V gene TRBV5-1; TRBD2 matches at 7 bases. From germline, CDR1 is SGHRS and CDR2 YFSETQ. Germline trimming cut 0 bases from V and 2 bases from J; bases unmatched to any gene: 6. There are 16 residues in the CDR3. The CDR3 sequence is CASSLGRGFDTDTQYF. The CDR3 DNA reads TGCGCCAGCAGCTTGGGGCGGGGGTTCGACACAGATACGCAGTATTTT.

The chain links TRBV5-4 to TRBJ1-4, with D possibly being TRBD1 (6 bases). V lost 4 bases to trimming and J lost 5 bases, with 9 bases between them. The CDR3 loop spans 13 amino acids. Germline CDR1 reads SGHNT; CDR2 reads YYREEE (reference sequence). CDR3 bases: TGTGCCAGCAGCATTACAGGGAATGAAAAACTGTTTTTT. Translation gives CASSITGNEKLFF.

This clone was seen a handful of times. The chain uses TRBV7-9 and TRBJ1-1; no clear D. V was shortened by 1 base and J by 11 bases, with 11 bases between the two germline ends. The V gene's germline CDR1 is SEHNR and CDR2 FQNEAQ (reference sequence). The CDR3 totals 12 residues. The CDR3 region is CASSLVVQGAFF. CDR3 DNA: TGTGCCAGCAGCTTAGTGGTCCAAGGTGCTTTCTTT.

This chain connects TRBV6-2 or TRBV6-3 to TRBJ2-1, with 11 bases matching TRBD2. CDR1 and CDR2 from the germline V gene are MNHEY and SVGEGT. Losses at the gene ends were 5 bases for V and 5 bases for J; bases not matched to a gene: 5. This CDR3 comprises 15 residues. CDR3 region: CASSPGLAGNNEQFF. CDR3 coding DNA: TGTGCCAGCAGTCCCGGACTAGCGGGCAACAATGAGCAGTTCTTC.

This clone has more than one count but fewer than ten. This chain joins TRBV9 and TRBJ2-3; TRBD2 aligns across 9 bases. V lost 4 bases to trimming and J lost 6 bases; unmatched junction nucleotides: 12. This CDR3 contains 16 residues. Germline CDR1 SGDLS, CDR2 YYNGEE. The CDR3 protein is CASSPVSGGYQDTQYF. The CDR3 DNA reads as TGTGCCAGCAGCCCAGTTAGCGGGGGTTACCAGGATACGCAGTATTTT.

The chain recombines TRBV29-1 with TRBJ2-7, with D possibly matching TRBD2 (6 bases). Per the germline V gene, CDR1 is SQVTM and CDR2 is ANQGSEA. The CDR3 has 13 residues. Trimming left V 4 bases short and J 6 bases short, with 16 bases between. This CDR3 reads CSVVPGVTSEQYF. The CDR3 coding sequence is TGCAGCGTTGTGCCGGGGGTCACCTCCGAGCAGTACTTC.

The V gene is TRBV28, the J gene TRBJ2-4, with 9 bases that match TRBD1. Trimming at V came to 5 bases and at J to 0 bases, leaving 14 bases not matched to a gene. The CDR3 is 19 amino acids. Germline V lookup: CDR1 MDHEN, CDR2 SYDVKM. CDR3 sequence: CASSLLPGQGGKAKNIQYF. CDR3 sequence (DNA): TGTGCCAGCAGTCTACTACCGGGACAGGGAGGGAAAGCCAAAAACATTCAGTACTTC. Drawing the rest from reference TRBV28 and TRBJ2-4, the complete variable domain is DVKVTQSSRYLVKRTGEKVFLECVQDMDHENMFWYRQDPGLGLRLIYFSYDVKMKEKGDIPEGYSVSREKKERFSLILESASTNQTSMYLCASSLLPGQGGKAKNIQYFGAGTRLSVL.

The CDR3, as DNA: TGTGCCAGCAGCCTCACAGGGGGCGGTTACGAGCAGTACTTC. Translation: CASSLTGGGYEQYF. V gene TRBV4-2 combines with J gene TRBJ2-7, with 9 bases that match TRBD1. V dropped 4 bases and J dropped 4; count of bases not matched to a gene: 5. CDR3 length: 14 amino acids. The germline V gene encodes CDR1 LGHNA and CDR2 YNFKEQ.

Comments on this clone: The sample carries other DNA sequences with the same CDR3. The V gene is TRBV19, the J gene TRBJ2-2; D might be TRBD1 (5 bases). Germline values: CDR1 LNHDA, CDR2 SQIVND (reference sequence). There are 14 residues in the CDR3. Trimming took 1 base from V and 4 from J, leaving 7 bases between them. CDR3 region: CASSIGRGTGELFF. The CDR3 DNA reads TGTGCCAGTAGTATAGGAAGGGGCACCGGGGAGCTGTTTTTT.

The count of this clone is one. V is TRBV18 and J is TRBJ2-1; 12 bases are a match to TRBD1. Germline V gives CDR1 KGHSH, CDR2 LQKENI. V was clipped by 6 bases and J by 5 bases; unmatched bases: 5. This CDR3 is built from 15 residues. The CDR3 region has the DNA TGTGCCAGCTCCAAGGGACAGGGGGCTAACAATGAGCAGTTCTTC. Encoded protein: CASSKGQGANNEQFF.

The chain combines TRBV29-1 with TRBJ1-1; the match to TRBD1 covers 10 bases. The V gene's germline CDR1 is SQVTM and CDR2 ANQGSEA. The CDR3 contains 12 residues. The ends lost 7 bases at V and 3 bases at J; junction bases unmatched: 2. The CDR3 DNA is TGCAGCGGCGGGACAGGGGACACTGAAGCTTTCTTT. Residues: CSGGTGDTEAFF.

The J gene is TRBJ1-1, the V gene TRBV4-2, with D perhaps matching TRBD1 (5 bases). Germline V gives CDR1 LGHNA, CDR2 YNFKEQ. Trimming took off 0 bases at V and 0 bases at J, with 8 bases between the two ends. The CDR3 runs 15 residues. CDR3 in DNA: TGTGCCAGCAGCCAAGAACGGGGGATGAACACTGAAGCTTTCTTT. This translates into CASSQERGMNTEAFF.

This chain uses TRBV7-8 with TRBJ2-3; no clear D gene. This CDR3 spans 16 amino acids. Germline V gene sequence: CDR1 SGHVS, CDR2 FQNEAQ. Trimming took off 2 bases at V and 0 bases at J, with 12 bases between the two ends. The CDR3 reads CASSLHGAVSTDTQYF. The CDR3 DNA reads TGTGCCAGCAGCTTACACGGCGCAGTTAGCACAGATACGCAGTATTTT.

The table lists this clone with a few counts. The V call is TRBV19, the J call TRBJ1-1, with a possible D match to TRBD1 (5 bases). V lost 9 bases and J lost 5, with 16 bases in between. Germline V CDR1 and CDR2: LNHDA, SQIVND (reference sequence). The CDR3 is 13 residues long. The CDR3 nucleotides read TGTGCCAGCCAAGGGCAGGGTGAAACTGAAGCTTTCTTT. Encoded protein: CASQGQGETEAFF.

The genes are TRBV3-1 (or the pseudogene TRBV3-2) and TRBJ1-1; D remains ambiguous. Germline CDR1 is LGHDT and CDR2 is YNNKEL (reference sequence). V lost 1 base, J lost 4 bases, and 10 bases lay in between. The CDR3 is made up of 14 amino acids. The DNA of the CDR3 is TGTGCCAGCAGCCAAGGGTATATCGGCACTGAAGCTTTCTTT. Its translation is CASSQGYIGTEAFF.

The chain is built from TRBV7-9 and TRBJ1-6; no reliable D call. V was pared by 5 bases and J by 7 bases, with 9 bases between. The CDR3 has 13 residues. Germline CDR1 is SEHNR and CDR2 is FQNEAQ (reference sequence). CDR3 DNA: TGTGCCAGCAGCGCGGGCCCAAATTCACCCCTCCACTTT. As protein: CASSAGPNSPLHF.

In its sample, this clone ranks as medium-sized (0.01 to 0.1%). The chain employs TRBV7-9 and TRBJ1-5; TRBD1 matches 12 bases. Germline V gene data show CDR1 as SEHNR and CDR2 as FQNEAQ (reference sequence). The CDR3 covers 19 residues. J lost 2 bases, V lost 5 bases, and 13 bases had no gene match. DNA for the CDR3: TGTGCCAGCAGCCTATACCGGGGACAGGGGGCTGGTGGCAATCAGCCCCAGCATTTT. This gives the protein CASSLYRGQGAGGNQPQHF. The complete variable domain, with remaining parts taken from reference TRBV7-9 and TRBJ1-5, reads DTGVSQNPRHKITKRGQNVTFRCDPISEHNRLYWYRQTLGQGPEFLTYFQNEAQLEKSRLLSDRFSAERPKGSFSTLEIQRTEQGDSAMYLCASSLYRGQGAGGNQPQHFGDGTRLSIL.

The chain joins TRBV5-1 to TRBJ2-1, with a tentative D call TRBD2 (6 bases). V gave up 0 bases and J gave up 0 bases, with 16 bases separating them. In germline, CDR1 is SGHRS, CDR2 YFSETQ. The CDR3 sequence is 18 residues long. In DNA form, the CDR3 reads TGCGCCAGCAGCTTGGAAGCGGGCGGGGCGAGCTCCTACAATGAGCAGTTCTTC. It specifies CASSLEAGGASSYNEQFF.

In this sample, this clone turned up once. This rearrangement joins TRBV3-1 (or the pseudogene TRBV3-2) to TRBJ1-5; 7 positions match TRBD1. The J segment lost 3 bases and the V segment lost 1 base, leaving 3 bases of the junction unmatched. CDR1 is LGHDT, CDR2 YNNKEL, per germline (reference sequence). The length of the CDR3 is 15 residues. DNA of the CDR3: TGTGCCAGCAGCCAAGCAGGGGGGAACAATCAGCCCCAGCATTTT. Its translation: CASSQAGGNNQPQHF.

This clone was counted only a few times. The same CDR3 arises from other DNA sequences in this sample as well. This chain links TRBV6-5 with TRBJ1-3; D not resolved. Trimming took off 6 bases at V and 4 bases at J, with 4 bases between the two ends. The V gene's germline CDR1 is MNHEY and CDR2 SVGAGI. CDR3 length: 11 amino acids. CDR3 bases: TGTGCCAGCAGCTTAGGAAACACCATATATTTT. Translation gives CASSLGNTIYF.

This chain uses TRBV13 with TRBJ2-3; 14 bases match TRBD2. This CDR3 region has 16 residues. With 5 bases clipped from V and 5 bases from J, the junction kept 6 bases outside the gene matches. Germline values: CDR1 PRHDT, CDR2 FYEKMQ (reference sequence). The CDR3 nucleotides are TGTGCCAGCAGCATACGGACTAGCGGGGGGAAAGATACGCAGTATTTT. It specifies CASSIRTSGGKDTQYF.

Here the CDR3 reads CASSLAISGPGSYNEQFF. The CDR3 coding sequence is TGTGCCAGCAGCTTAGCCATATCGGGGCCGGGCTCCTACAATGAGCAGTTCTTC. V is TRBV7-2 and J is TRBJ2-1, with D perhaps matching TRBD1 or TRBD2 (5 bases each). The V gene lost 0 bases and the J gene lost 0 bases, with 15 bases spanning the gap. Per the germline V gene, CDR1 is SGHTA and CDR2 is FQGNSA. The CDR3 sequence is 18 residues long.